One and the same sample provided the 11 T cell receptor beta chains below, sequenced in a study of blood T cells in healthy people across ages. Sample-barcoded 5' priming and a J-beta primer mix drove a second PCR of roughly 7 to 11 cycles. Each CDR3 protein is one row after TCRdb ran MiXCR on the 5' RACE reads. In the table there are around 710,000 distinct CDR3 sequences, approximately 39% of which are singletons. Material: blood. All receptors come from a woman aged 55-70 years in good health.

With regard to this clonotype: A much more abundant neighbour one base away suggests this may be a read error. J is TRBJ2-3 and V is TRBV4-2, with no clear D. V was clipped by 0 bases and J by 4 bases, with 5 bases between them. This CDR3 is 13 amino acids long. CDR1 and CDR2 (germline): LGHNA, YNFKEQ. DNA of the CDR3: TGTGCCAGCAGCCAAGATCAGGCAGATACGCAGTATTTT. It encodes CASSQDQADTQYF.

As to this clonotype: A much larger clone differs from this one at a single base, so this may be a read error. The rearrangement uses TRBV6-5 and TRBJ2-7; D unresolved. V was pared by 2 bases and J by 0 bases, with 11 bases between. Per germline, CDR1 MNHEY and CDR2 SVGAGI. The CDR3 is 15 residues long. CDR3 region: CASSYAAHHSYEQYF. Here the CDR3 DNA reads TGTGCCAGCAGTTACGCAGCACATCACTCCTACGAGCAGTACTTC.

CDR3 residues: CASSSLGDRAFGNGYTF. CDR3 in DNA: TGCGCCAGCAGCTCGCTTGGGGACAGGGCTTTTGGAAATGGCTACACCTTC. The chain links TRBV5-1 to TRBJ1-2, with TRBD1 matching 9 bases. The germline V gene encodes CDR1 SGHRS and CDR2 YFSETQ. The trim removed 3 bases at V and 6 bases at J, leaving 15 bases unmatched. The CDR3 loop spans 17 amino acids. Combining the CDR3 with reference TRBV5-1 and TRBJ1-2 gives the whole variable domain KAGVTQTPRYLIKTRGQQVTLSCSPISGHRSVSWYQQTPGQGLQFLFEYFSETQRNKGNFPGRFSGRQFSNSRSEMNVSTLELGDSALYLCASSSLGDRAFGNGYTFGSGTRLTVV.

This rearrangement joins TRBV6-4 to TRBJ2-1; TRBD1 matches at 7 bases. The CDR3 is 15 residues long. Germline loops: CDR1 MRHNA, CDR2 SNTAGT. V trimming: 6 bases; J trimming: 7 bases; junction bases outside the gene matches: 12. The CDR3 nucleotides read TGTGCCAGCAGAAGGGACAGCGGATGGGCTAATGAGCAGTTCTTC. Amino acid sequence: CASRRDSGWANEQFF.

This rearrangement joins TRBV3-1 to TRBJ1-2; D is perhaps TRBD1 (6 bases). This CDR3 contains 15 residues. Deletions cut 1 base from V and 3 bases from J, with 12 bases between. In germline, CDR1 is LGHDT, CDR2 YNNKEL (reference sequence). Written as DNA, the CDR3 is TGTGCCAGCAGCCAAGTGTCCGGGGGCGACTATGGCTACACCTTC. Translated, it gives CASSQVSGGDYGYTF. The complete variable domain, with remaining parts taken from reference TRBV3-1 and TRBJ1-2, reads DTAVSQTPKYLVTQMGNDKSIKCEQNLGHDTMYWYKQDSKKFLKIMFSYNNKELIINETVPNRFSPKSPDKAHLNLHINSLELGDSAVYFCASSQVSGGDYGYTFGSGTRLTVV.

In this sample, this clonotype turned up once. The V call is TRBV20-1, the J call TRBJ2-1, with 12 bases aligning to TRBD2. The J call is in doubt because the DNA end fits TRBJ2-7 better. Germline V gene lookup returns CDR1 DFQATT and CDR2 SNEGSKA (reference sequence). This CDR3 region has 14 residues. CDR3 in amino acids: CSAVLAGGDNEQYF. CDR3 coding DNA: TGCAGTGCTGTACTAGCGGGGGGCGACAATGAGCAGTACTTC.

This clonotype turned up a few times. V gene TRBV6-2 or TRBV6-3 combines with J gene TRBJ1-4; D unresolved. This CDR3 has 17 residues. With 0 bases removed from V and 5 bases from J, the gap between germline ends came to 16 bases. CDR1 and CDR2 (germline): MNHEY, SVGEGT. The CDR3, as DNA: TGTGCCAGCAGTTACTCAATTCGAGACGCAGAGAATGAAAAACTGTTTTTT. As protein: CASSYSIRDAENEKLFF.

V is TRBV7-9 and J is TRBJ2-5; D unclear. The V end lost 1 base, the J end lost 4 bases, and 13 bases lay between the germline ends. CDR1 and CDR2 (germline): SEHNR, FQNEAQ (reference sequence). The CDR3 sequence is 15 residues long. In DNA, the CDR3 is TGTGCCAGCAGCTTAGTCGGTTCGCGGACAGAGACCCAGTACTTC. This gives the protein CASSLVGSRTETQYF.

This clonotype was found a few times. The chain couples TRBV4-1 to TRBJ2-5; a possible D gene is TRBD2 (5 bases). There are 16 residues in the CDR3. V shed 0 bases and J shed 6 bases, with 17 bases lying between them. The V gene's germline CDR1 is MGHRA and CDR2 YSYEKL. The CDR3 DNA reads as TGCGCCAGCAGCCAAGATGCGGTTAGCGTCAAAAAGACCCAGTACTTC. Translated, it gives CASSQDAVSVKKTQYF.

CDR3 bases: TGCAGCGTTGGATATGTCGGGAGAGTTTCCTACGAGCAGTACTTC. Translation: CSVGYVGRVSYEQYF. The chain joins TRBV29-1 to TRBJ2-7, with a tentative D call TRBD2 (6 bases). The CDR3 consists of 15 residues. V was pared by 4 bases and J by 1 base, with 17 bases between. The germline CDR1 and CDR2 sequences are SQVTM and ANQGSEA.

This clonotype came up many times. V is TRBV3-1 and J is TRBJ2-7, with 10 bases fitting TRBD2. The CDR3 loop spans 18 amino acids. Germline lookup yields CDR1 LGHDT and CDR2 YNNKEL (reference sequence). J gave up 2 bases and V 4 bases, and 14 bases lay outside the gene matches. DNA for the CDR3: TGTGCCAGCAGCCGTCGCCCTTTAGCGGGGGGACTGACCTACGAGCAGTACTTC. Translating gives CASSRRPLAGGLTYEQYF.